The 23 T cell receptor beta chains below were found in one sample sequenced in a study of vaccination and CD4 T cells after COVID-19. The Oncomine TCR Beta short-read assay was applied to DNA of cultured CD4+ T cells. TCRdb fed the PCR reads into MiXCR, producing one record per CDR3 protein. The sample lists 16,000 or so distinct CDR3 sequences, around 52% occurring once. Their antigen targets remain unknown. Treatment described: roughly 11-day PBMC culture with coronavirus spike peptide pools or control peptides (ViraFEST assay). The sequenced sample was CD4+ T cells from blood, cultured in vitro, obtained before SARS-CoV-2 vaccination. The source is a human donor who had recovered from COVID-19.

The genes are TRBV15 and TRBJ2-2; perhaps TRBD2 as D (6 bases). The length of the CDR3 is 14 residues. The V gene's germline CDR1 is LNHNV and CDR2 YYDKDF (reference sequence). Trimming took off 3 bases at V and 1 base at J, with 6 bases between the two ends. CDR3 nucleotides: TGTGCCACCAGCAGCGGGGGGAACACCGGGGAGCTGTTTTTT. It codes for CATSSGGNTGELFF. Supplemented by reference TRBV15 and TRBJ2-2, the full variable domain reads DAMVIQNPRYQVTQFGKPVTLSCSQTLNHNVMYWYQQKSSQAPKLLFHYYDKDFNNEADTPDNFQSRRPNTSFCFLDIRSPGLGDTAMYLCATSSGGNTGELFFGEGSRLTVL.

The V gene is TRBV10-3, the J gene TRBJ2-3; 7 bases are shared with TRBD1. This CDR3 has 15 amino acids. The germline gives CDR1 ENHRY, CDR2 SYGVKD. V dropped 3 bases and J dropped 0; count of bases not matched to a gene: 3. In nucleotides, the CDR3 is TGTGCCATCAGTGAAGGGACAGAAAGCACAGATACGCAGTATTTT. Its protein product is CAISEGTESTDTQYF.

The CDR3 sequence is CASSGHWVDTQYF. CDR3 in DNA: TGCGCCAGCAGCGGGCACTGGGTGGATACGCAGTATTTT. The chain recombines TRBV4-1 with TRBJ2-3, with D unresolved. The CDR3 loop spans 13 amino acids. Deletions cut 5 bases from V and 6 bases from J, with 12 bases between. CDR1 is MGHRA and CDR2 is YSYEKL in the germline V gene.

The chain carries TRBV5-4 and TRBJ2-5; 9 bases agree with TRBD2. The germline gives CDR1 SGHNT, CDR2 YYREEE (reference sequence). With 1 base clipped from V and 2 bases from J, the junction kept 12 bases outside the gene matches. The CDR3 runs 18 residues. In nucleotides, the CDR3 is TGTGCCAGCAGCTTGATTGGGAGAGGCGGGAGGGAGCAAGAGACCCAGTACTTC. This encodes CASSLIGRGGREQETQYF.

V is TRBV25-1 and J is TRBJ2-1; D is uncertain. Germline lookup yields CDR1 MGHDK and CDR2 SYGVNS. The CDR3 loop spans 13 amino acids. Trimming removed 4 bases from V and 7 bases from J, with 11 bases in between. The CDR3 region is CASSVSLGNEQFF. The CDR3 nucleotides read TGTGCCAGCAGTGTAAGTCTTGGAAATGAGCAGTTCTTC. The variable domain in full, completed from reference TRBV25-1 and TRBJ2-1, reads EADIYQTPRYLVIGTGKKITLECSQTMGHDKMYWYQQDPGMELHLIHYSYGVNSTEKGDLSSESTVSRIRTEHFPLTLESARPSHTSQYLCASSVSLGNEQFFGPGTRLTVL.

This clonotype came up once. V usage is TRBV29-1 and J usage is TRBJ2-7, with 8 bases matching TRBD2. From germline, CDR1 is SQVTM and CDR2 ANQGSEA. The ends lost 5 bases at V and 4 bases at J; junction bases unmatched: 7. There are 13 residues in the CDR3. The CDR3 nucleotides read TGCAGCGTTTCCGGGACTAGTGGTTACGAGCAGTACTTC. Translated, it gives CSVSGTSGYEQYF.

The chain couples TRBV6-5 to TRBJ1-1, with D unclear. V lost 4 bases to trimming and J lost 11 bases, with 14 bases between them. This CDR3 is 12 amino acids long. Germline V gene data show CDR1 as MNHEY and CDR2 as SVGAGI. Here the CDR3 reads CASSSLGRRAFF. The DNA of the CDR3 is TGTGCCAGCAGTTCATTAGGGCGGCGGGCTTTCTTT.

V usage is TRBV7-6 and J usage is TRBJ1-4; 9 bases line up with TRBD1. Per the germline V gene, CDR1 is SGHVS and CDR2 is FNYEAQ. J gave up 6 bases and V 1 base, and 3 bases lay outside the gene matches. The CDR3 runs to 15 residues. The CDR3 bases are TGTGCCAGCAGCTTAGTGGGACAGGGTGATGAAAAACTGTTTTTT. It specifies CASSLVGQGDEKLFF.

This chain links TRBV29-1 with TRBJ2-7, with a tentative D call TRBD1 (6 bases). The V gene's germline CDR1 is SQVTM and CDR2 ANQGSEA. V shed 5 bases and J shed 2 bases, with 10 bases lying between them. The CDR3 consists of 12 residues. The CDR3 loop is CSVRDTAYEQYF. The CDR3 region has the DNA TGCAGCGTTAGGGACACCGCCTACGAGCAGTACTTC.

Worth noting for this clonotype: Given a much more abundant clone one base away, this may be a read error. CDR3: CSAGGGAGSFYNSPLHF. The CDR3, as DNA: TGCAGTGCTGGAGGAGGTGCAGGGAGCTTCTATAATTCACCCCTCCACTTT. The gene calls are TRBV20-1 and TRBJ1-6, with D perhaps TRBD1 (5 bases). Germline CDR1 DFQATT, CDR2 SNEGSKA (reference sequence). The V end lost 5 bases, the J end lost 3 bases, and 20 bases lay between the germline ends. This CDR3 comprises 17 residues.

The rearrangement uses TRBV20-1 and TRBJ1-3; D is ambiguous. CDR1 and CDR2 (germline): DFQATT, SNEGSKA (reference sequence). With 2 bases removed from V and 0 bases from J, the gap between germline ends came to 11 bases. This CDR3 is 15 amino acids long. CDR3 DNA: TGCAGTGCTAGACCGCCGGGAACCTCTGGAAACACCATATATTTT. This sequence encodes CSARPPGTSGNTIYF.

V and J are TRBV15 and TRBJ2-3; no definite D call. The CDR3 runs 15 residues. V lost 6 bases, J lost 6 bases, and 19 bases lay in between. The germline V gene encodes CDR1 LNHNV and CDR2 YYDKDF (reference sequence). The CDR3 bases are TGTGCCACCAGTTCTCCCCTAAGAGGTGTGGATACGCAGTATTTT. It codes for CATSSPLRGVDTQYF.

The chain couples TRBV7-2 to TRBJ2-1; TRBD2 matches at 8 bases. Germline values: CDR1 SGHTA, CDR2 FQGNSA. The CDR3 has 17 residues. After removal of 5 bases from V and 5 bases from J, the junction contained 14 bases not matched to a gene. The CDR3 coding sequence is TGTGCCAGCAGCGTGCAAGAGGGACTAGGCCGCGACAATGAGCAGTTCTTC. Translated: CASSVQEGLGRDNEQFF.

The V gene is TRBV20-1, the J gene TRBJ2-7, with D perhaps matching TRBD1 (6 bases). Trimming pared 0 bases from V and 7 bases from J, leaving 13 bases between. CDR3 length: 13 residues. In germline, CDR1 is DFQATT, CDR2 SNEGSKA (reference sequence). CDR3 coding DNA: TGCAGTGCTAGAGATCAGCCAGGGGTTGAGCAGTACTTC. The encoded protein is CSARDQPGVEQYF.

Only a few counts were recorded for this clonotype. CDR3 in amino acids: CASSLTSGTSYNEQFF. The CDR3 bases are TGTGCCAGCAGCTTAACTAGCGGGACCTCCTACAATGAGCAGTTCTTC. The chain recombines TRBV7-3 with TRBJ2-1; 8 bases are shared with TRBD2. This CDR3 has 16 amino acids. V gave up 0 bases and J gave up 0 bases; unmatched junction bases: 1. The germline gives CDR1 SGHTA, CDR2 FQGTGA.

The V and J genes are TRBV19 and TRBJ1-5; possible D gene TRBD1, 6 bases. CDR1 is LNHDA and CDR2 is SQIVND in the germline V gene (reference sequence). Trimming removed 3 bases at V and 6 bases at J, with 12 bases between. The CDR3 sequence is 14 residues long. CDR3 DNA sequence: TGTGCCAGTAGTATGCCCGGGGGCGGTCAGCCCCAGCATTTT. It yields the protein CASSMPGGGQPQHF.

The CDR3: CASSLQSSYEQYF. The CDR3 DNA is TGTGCCAGCAGCCTACAGAGCTCCTACGAGCAGTACTTC. The chain combines TRBV6-2 or TRBV6-3 with TRBJ2-7; D uncertain. Between the trimmed V and J ends, which lost 6 bases and 0 bases, there was a span of 9 bases. Germline CDR1 reads MNHEY; CDR2 reads SVGEGT. There are 13 residues in the CDR3.

This clonotype was recorded a few times. This rearrangement joins TRBV6-1 to TRBJ1-1, with D tentatively TRBD1 (5 bases). V was cut by 4 bases and J by 4 bases, with 7 bases left in between. The CDR3 is 12 amino acids. Per germline, CDR1 MNHNS and CDR2 SASEGT. The CDR3 DNA sequence: TGTGCCAGCAGTGGCGACAGCACTGAAGCTTTCTTT. Protein sequence: CASSGDSTEAFF.

This clonotype appeared a few times. J is TRBJ1-1 and V is TRBV7-8; D not resolved. The CDR3 consists of 15 residues. Germline loops: CDR1 SGHVS, CDR2 FQNEAQ. V was pared by 1 base and J by 0 bases, with 9 bases between. This CDR3 is CASSLGVIMNTEAFF. CDR3 sequence (DNA): TGTGCCAGCAGCTTAGGGGTCATCATGAACACTGAAGCTTTCTTT.

The chain has TRBV2 and TRBJ1-1; tentatively, D is TRBD1 (5 bases). Trimming pared 6 bases from V and 4 bases from J, leaving 12 bases between. The CDR3 totals 13 residues. The germline CDR1 and CDR2 sequences are SNHLY and FYNNEI. CDR3 region: CASSSDQGTEAFF. CDR3 nucleotide sequence: TGTGCCAGCAGCTCAGATCAGGGCACTGAAGCTTTCTTT.

This chain joins TRBV11-3 and TRBJ2-6; tentatively, D is TRBD1 or TRBD2 (5 bases each). The ends were cut back, 4 bases at V and 2 bases at J, with 9 bases in the middle. The CDR3 extends over 15 amino acids. The germline gives CDR1 SGHNT, CDR2 YENEEA. This chain's CDR3 is CASSSEGPGANVLTF. CDR3 coding DNA: TGTGCCAGCAGCTCCGAGGGGCCTGGGGCCAACGTCCTGACTTTC.

CDR3 coding DNA: TGTGCCAGCAGCTTAGTCAGGAATCAGCCCCAGCATTTT. Amino acids: CASSLVRNQPQHF. This chain joins TRBV7-2 and TRBJ1-5, with unresolved D. The V gene lost 1 base and the J gene lost 4 bases, with 5 bases spanning the gap. Germline V gene lookup returns CDR1 SGHTA and CDR2 FQGNSA. This CDR3 region has 13 residues.

The J gene is TRBJ2-1, the V gene TRBV5-8; 11 bases fit TRBD2. V shed 1 base and J 1 base; nucleotides not matched to a gene: 1. The CDR3 is 16 amino acids. Germline V gene lookup returns CDR1 SGHTS and CDR2 YDEGEE. The CDR3 reads CASSLRTSGSYNEQFF. CDR3 DNA: TGTGCCAGCAGCTTGCGGACTAGCGGGTCCTACAATGAGCAGTTCTTC.